Sequencing of this TCR beta chain was carried out in a study of shared clonotypes between healthy human individuals. Turning to the study itself: Three CD4 naive, three CD4 memory, two CD8 naive and one CD8 memory plate were used per donor.

Study-level points and caveats: Several donors held about 5% of naive CD4 clonotypes in common.

Sequencing was performed with immunoSEQ multiplex PCR; in TCRdb, only in-frame clones are kept and a portion is missing. The table lists about 2.3 million clones, approximately 93% of them singletons. Turning to this clone: The antigen is unknown.

The germline V gene has CDR1 SEHNR and CDR2 FQNEAQ (reference sequence). CDR3 length: 14 amino acids. V lost 5 bases and J lost 6; bases outside the gene matches: 8. The chain has TRBV7-9 and TRBJ2-7; 9 bases map to TRBD1. What was sequenced was naive CD4+ T cells from PBMCs. Noted subset: CD45RA+ positively selected. This receptor was taken from a young man in good health. Some clones in this sample may be carry-over from other donors' samples. The CDR3 DNA is TGTGCCAGCAGCCCCGGGACAGGGAAAGGCGAGCAGTACTTC. It encodes CASSPGTGKGEQYF. The variable domain in full, with the rest retrieved from reference TRBV7-9 and TRBJ2-7, is DTGVSQNPRHKITKRGQNVTFRCDPISEHNRLYWYRQTLGQGPEFLTYFQNEAQLEKSRLLSDRFSAERPKGSFSTLEIQRTEQGDSAMYLCASSPGTGKGEQYFGPGTRLTVT.